This is a list of T cell receptor beta chains from one sample in a study of Ad26.COV2.S vaccination and SARS-CoV-2 variants. Sequencing used immunoSEQ multiplex PCR; TCRdb keeps in-frame clones, though not all of them. In the table there are about 680,000 clones, approximately 88% of which are singletons. The sequencing used peripheral blood, collected in a trial of Ad26.COV2.S vaccine versus placebo. These receptors all come from a person aged 18-65 years who received the Ad26.COV2.S COVID-19 vaccine or a placebo. The CDR3 runs from the conserved cysteine through the conserved F or W. D genes are given only for firm matches. Rows may omit the clone size; those that give it use once, few, many or a size class.

CDR3 DNA: TGTGCCAGCAGTGAAACGTCCCGCGGAGGGGGATTTGCAGATACGCAGTATTTT
CDR3 protein: CASSETSRGGGFADTQYF
J gene: TRBJ2-3
D gene: .
V gene: TRBV2
clone size: .

CDR3 DNA: TGTGCCAGCCAAAGGGAGGTGGGAGGCTACACCTTC
CDR3 protein: CASQREVGGYTF
J gene: TRBJ1-2
D gene: .
V gene: TRBV2
clone size: .

CDR3 DNA: TGTGCCAGCAGCACGGGTCGAGACTACCACTACGAGCAGTACTTC
CDR3 protein: CASSTGRDYHYEQYF
J gene: TRBJ2-7
D gene: .
V gene: TRBV7-9
clone size: once

CDR3 DNA: TGTGCCAGCAGCCCCGGGACTAGCGGATACAATGAGCAGTTCTTC
CDR3 protein: CASSPGTSGYNEQFF
J gene: TRBJ2-1
D gene: TRBD2
V gene: TRBV7-3
clone size: once

CDR3 DNA: TGTGCCAGCAGCGTAGGGGGTCCCGGCGGGAGCCCCTACGAGCAGTACTTC
CDR3 protein: CASSVGGPGGSPYEQYF
J gene: TRBJ2-7
D gene: TRBD2
V gene: TRBV9
clone size: .

CDR3 DNA: TGTGCCACCTCTCGATGGGGGGAGGCAAACACCGGGGAGCTGTTTTTT
CDR3 protein: CATSRWGEANTGELFF
J gene: TRBJ2-2
D gene: .
V gene: TRBV24-1
clone size: once

CDR3 DNA: TGTGCCCAAAACAGGGGATCTGGAAACACCATATATTTT
CDR3 protein: CAQNRGSGNTIYF
J gene: TRBJ1-3
D gene: TRBD1
V gene: TRBV30
clone size: .

CDR3 DNA: TGTGCCTGGAGCAACTTTCAAGAGACCCAGTACTTC
CDR3 protein: CAWSNFQETQYF
J gene: TRBJ2-5
D gene: .
V gene: TRBV30
clone size: .

CDR3 DNA: TGTGCCAGCAGCTCTAGCGGGGCGATACCCGGGGAGCTGTTTTTT
CDR3 protein: CASSSSGAIPGELFF
J gene: TRBJ2-2
D gene: TRBD2
V gene: TRBV7-7
clone size: .

CDR3 DNA: TGCGCCAGCAGTGAAATAGGAGGGTACGAGCAGTACTTC
CDR3 protein: CASSEIGGYEQYF
J gene: TRBJ2-7
D gene: .
V gene: TRBV10-1
clone size: .

CDR3 DNA: TGTGCCAGCAGCACCCCGGGACAGGGTTCCTACGAGCAGTACTTC
CDR3 protein: CASSTPGQGSYEQYF
J gene: TRBJ2-7
D gene: TRBD1
V gene: TRBV6-2/TRBV6-3
clone size: .

CDR3 DNA: TGTGCCAGCAGCTCCCTTTCCCACAATGAGCAGTTCTTC
CDR3 protein: CASSSLSHNEQFF
J gene: TRBJ2-1
D gene: .
V gene: TRBV5-8
clone size: .

CDR3 DNA: TGTGCCATCAGTGACCCCGGGACAGGCTACAATGAGCAGTTCTTC
CDR3 protein: CAISDPGTGYNEQFF
J gene: TRBJ2-1
D gene: TRBD1
V gene: TRBV10-3
clone size: .

CDR3 DNA: TGTGCCAGCAGGAGCTCCGGGCCACGAAAGTCCTACGAGCAGTACTTC
CDR3 protein: CASRSSGPRKSYEQYF
J gene: TRBJ2-7
D gene: .
V gene: TRBV2
clone size: few